This passage covers 18 T cell receptor beta chains from one sample sequenced in a study of cytomegalovirus exposure and HLA in healthy donors. 60 Vbeta and 13 Jbeta primers were used in PCR. Generated by immunoSEQ multiplex PCR, the TCRdb table keeps only in-frame clones and is missing some. This table lists 100,000 to 150,000 clones. The sample comprised PBMCs. All receptors come from a man between 40 and 49 years old in good health and CMV-seronegative.

The rearrangement uses TRBV7-2 and TRBJ2-5; D is uncertain. CDR1 is SGHTA and CDR2 is FQGNSA in the germline V gene. V lost 1 base and J lost 9, with 15 bases in between. The CDR3 contains 14 residues. The CDR3 DNA follows: TGTGCCAGCAGCTTAGAAGAAGCAACGAGTGCCCAGTACTTC. This gives the protein CASSLEEATSAQYF. Full variable domain (rest looked up from reference TRBV7-2 and TRBJ2-5): GAGVSQSPSNKVTEKGKDVELRCDPISGHTALYWYRQSLGQGLEFLIYFQGNSAPDKSGLPSDRFSAERTGGSVSTLTIQRTQQEDSAVYLCASSLEEATSAQYFGPGTRLLVL.

This sequence joins TRBV30 and TRBJ1-6, with D tentatively TRBD1 (6 bases). The CDR3 has 13 amino acids. V lost 1 base, J lost 8 bases, and 9 bases lay in between. CDR1 and CDR2 (germline): GTSNPN, SVGIG (reference sequence). For the CDR3, the DNA is TGTGCCTGGAGTGGGGACACCGATTCACCCCTCCACTTT. Residues: CAWSGDTDSPLHF.

V gene TRBV28 combines with J gene TRBJ2-5, with D uncertain. The CDR3 covers 15 residues. The germline V and J ends were trimmed by 4 bases and 0 bases, with 12 bases remaining between them. The V gene's germline CDR1 is MDHEN and CDR2 SYDVKM. The CDR3 region is CASSYLSVYQETQYF. For the CDR3, the DNA is TGTGCCAGCAGTTACCTCAGCGTGTACCAAGAGACCCAGTACTTC.

The rearrangement joins TRBV10-3 to TRBJ1-3, with TRBD1 matching over 7 bases. Germline V gives CDR1 ENHRY, CDR2 SYGVKD. V shed 2 bases, J shed 4 bases, and the junction held 8 bases outside the gene matches. CDR3 size: 16 residues. The CDR3 coding sequence is TGTGCCATCAGTGAGGCAGACAGGGAAGGAGGAAACACCATATATTTT. The encoded protein is CAISEADREGGNTIYF.

V is TRBV2 and J is TRBJ2-3, with D possibly matching TRBD2 (5 bases). There are 13 residues in the CDR3. V shed 6 bases and J shed 6 bases, with 13 bases lying between them. Germline CDR1 SNHLY, CDR2 FYNNEI. CDR3 DNA: TGTGCCAGCAGGAAACTAGAAGCGGATACGCAGTATTTT. Translation gives CASRKLEADTQYF.

The chain recombines TRBV18 with TRBJ2-3; D gene uncertain. The V end was cut by 5 bases, the J end by 1 base, with 7 bases between. From germline, CDR1 is KGHSH and CDR2 LQKENI. The CDR3 consists of 13 residues. Written as DNA, the CDR3 is TGTGCCAGCTCATCCCCTGGCACAGATACGCAGTATTTT. This sequence encodes CASSSPGTDTQYF.

The CDR3 protein is CASRRDRDQPQHF. The CDR3 DNA is TGTGCCAGCAGGAGAGACAGGGATCAGCCCCAGCATTTT. The rearrangement joins TRBV6-5 to TRBJ1-5, with 7 bases lining up with TRBD1. This CDR3 has 13 amino acids. The V gene end was trimmed by 6 bases and the J gene end by 5 bases; junction bases not matched to a gene: 4. Germline V gives CDR1 MNHEY, CDR2 SVGAGI.

The V gene is TRBV19, the J gene TRBJ2-3; TRBD2 agrees at 9 bases. Germline V gene lookup returns CDR1 LNHDA and CDR2 SQIVND (reference sequence). The CDR3 is 16 residues long. V shed 4 bases, J shed 0 bases, and the junction held 5 bases outside the gene matches. In DNA form, the CDR3 reads TGTGCCAGTAGTAAAGATCTAGCGGGGAGCACAGATACGCAGTATTTT. Translated: CASSKDLAGSTDTQYF. Complete variable domain (other parts from reference TRBV19 and TRBJ2-3): DGGITQSPKYLFRKEGQNVTLSCEQNLNHDAMYWYRQDPGQGLRLIYYSQIVNDFQKGDIAEGYSVSREKKESFPLTVTSAQKNPTAFYLCASSKDLAGSTDTQYFGPGTRLTVL.

The chain links TRBV12-1 to TRBJ2-7; the table's D call, TRBD2, has no DNA check behind it. TRBV12-1 is tagged as a pseudogene. The CDR3 length is 14 residues. The CDR3 region has the DNA TGTGCCAGCAGCCATAGCGGGCAGCCCTACGAGCAGTACTTC. Protein product: CASSHSGQPYEQYF.

The V call is TRBV4-2, the J call TRBJ1-4; 7 nucleotides line up with TRBD1. Germline V gives CDR1 LGHNA, CDR2 YNFKEQ. Trimming took 3 bases from V and 5 from J; bases not matched to a gene: 12. The CDR3 is made up of 17 amino acids. Written as DNA, the CDR3 is TGTGCCAGCAGCCACGAACTGTTAGGGGGCGGAAATGAAAAACTGTTTTTT. Translating it yields CASSHELLGGGNEKLFF.

The chain uses TRBV11-3 and TRBJ2-7; 10 nucleotides match TRBD1. CDR1 SGHNT and CDR2 YENEEA come from the germline V gene. This CDR3 contains 18 residues. V trimming: 1 base; J trimming: 3 bases; junction bases outside the gene matches: 12. CDR3: CASSLGPPGQGLVYEQYF. In DNA form, the CDR3 reads TGTGCCAGCAGCTTAGGCCCCCCGGGACAGGGGCTAGTCTACGAGCAGTACTTC.

The genes are TRBV27 and TRBJ1-1, with D perhaps TRBD1 (6 bases). Germline CDR1 MNHEY, CDR2 SMNVEV (reference sequence). This CDR3 is built from 13 residues. Trimming stripped 3 bases from V and 6 bases from J, with 11 bases between. CDR3 DNA sequence: TGTGCCAGCAGTTTTCAGGGGAGGGCTGAAGCTTTCTTT. This gives the protein CASSFQGRAEAFF.

The CDR3 sequence: CASSSPREGRGDEQFF. CDR3 DNA: TGTGCCAGCAGCTCCCCCCGGGAGGGCCGGGGTGATGAGCAGTTCTTC. The chain recombines TRBV13 with TRBJ2-1; 8 positions match TRBD2. The CDR3 has 16 residues. Germline lookup yields CDR1 PRHDT and CDR2 FYEKMQ (reference sequence). V lost 4 bases to trimming and J lost 8 bases; unmatched junction nucleotides: 13.

The genes are TRBV21-1 and TRBJ2-1; TRBD2 is taken as the D call from the table, unchecked against the DNA. TRBV21-1 is a recognized pseudogene. The CDR3 runs 23 residues. The CDR3, as DNA: TGTGCCAGCAGCAAAGCAAGTTCCGATGAGGGGGAAACTAGCGGGAGGAAAGGTAATGAGCAGTTCTTC. Encoded protein: CASSKASSDEGETSGRKGNEQFF.

The chain employs TRBV4-3 and TRBJ2-4; D unresolved. The CDR3 spans 16 residues. CDR1 is LGHNA and CDR2 is YSLEER in the germline V gene. V was pared by 2 bases and J by 0 bases, with 11 bases between. CDR3 sequence (DNA): TGCGCCAGCAGCCAATTTCCTGGCCAAGCCAAAAACATTCAGTACTTC. Translation: CASSQFPGQAKNIQYF.

This chain links TRBV27 with TRBJ2-3, with 9 positions matching TRBD2. The CDR3 length is 15 residues. V trimming: 5 bases; J trimming: 4 bases; junction bases outside the gene matches: 7. CDR1 and CDR2 from the germline V gene are MNHEY and SMNVEV (reference sequence). The CDR3 protein is CASSTPRGRADTQYF. The CDR3 DNA is TGTGCCAGCAGTACCCCCCGCGGGAGGGCAGATACGCAGTATTTT.

The gene calls are TRBV10-3 and TRBJ2-4; 14 bases map to TRBD2. CDR3 length: 17 residues. V dropped 2 bases and J dropped 0; count of bases not matched to a gene: 0. Germline CDR1 is ENHRY and CDR2 is SYGVKD. CDR3 sequence: CAISEGLAGGAKNIQYF. In DNA, the CDR3 is TGTGCCATCAGTGAGGGACTAGCGGGGGGAGCCAAAAACATTCAGTACTTC.

The V and J genes are TRBV7-2 and TRBJ2-3; D remains ambiguous. Between the trimmed V and J ends, which lost 2 bases and 1 base, there was a span of 7 bases. Germline CDR1 reads SGHTA; CDR2 reads FQGNSA. CDR3 length: 14 residues. The CDR3 region is CASSLFFGTDTQYF. CDR3 sequence (DNA): TGTGCCAGCAGCTTATTCTTTGGCACAGATACGCAGTATTTT.